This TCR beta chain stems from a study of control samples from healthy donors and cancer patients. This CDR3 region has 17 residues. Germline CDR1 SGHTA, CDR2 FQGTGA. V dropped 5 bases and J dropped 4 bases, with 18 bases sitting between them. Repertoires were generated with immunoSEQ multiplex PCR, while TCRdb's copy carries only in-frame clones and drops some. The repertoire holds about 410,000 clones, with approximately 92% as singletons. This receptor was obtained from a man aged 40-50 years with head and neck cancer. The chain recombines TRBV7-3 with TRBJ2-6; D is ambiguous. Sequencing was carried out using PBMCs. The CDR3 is CASSIVGTKEGANVLTF. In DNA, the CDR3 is TGTGCCAGCAGCATCGTGGGTACGAAGGAGGGGGCCAACGTCCTGACTTTC.